The 32 T cell receptor beta chains below come from one sample, sequenced in a study of T cells in localized non-small cell lung cancer. Sequenced by immunoSEQ multiplex PCR; TCRdb stores in-frame clones only, minus some. The sample yields 20,000 to 25,000 clones, more than 75% seen once. Source: peripheral blood, taken before any cancer treatment. These TCRs come from a male donor aged 60 or over with stage I squamous cell lung carcinoma.

This clone was observed a handful of times. Distinct nucleotide sequences in the sample also encode this CDR3. This rearrangement joins TRBV6-1 to TRBJ2-7; 11 bases are a match to TRBD2. The germline CDR1 and CDR2 sequences are MNHNS and SASEGT. V dropped 0 bases and J dropped 2; count of bases not matched to a gene: 3. This CDR3 is 16 amino acids long. The CDR3 reads CASSEAGTSGPYEQYF. The CDR3 nucleotides read TGTGCCAGCAGTGAAGCGGGGACTAGCGGTCCCTACGAGCAGTACTTC.

The rearrangement uses TRBV2 and TRBJ2-1; TRBD2 aligns across 9 bases. Germline V gives CDR1 SNHLY, CDR2 FYNNEI. There are 14 residues in the CDR3. Trimming took 3 bases from V and 10 from J; bases not matched to a gene: 7. The CDR3 reads CASSDELAGSEQFF. The CDR3 DNA is TGTGCCAGCAGTGACGAACTAGCGGGTAGCGAGCAGTTCTTC. The whole variable domain, filled in from reference TRBV2 and TRBJ2-1, reads EPEVTQTPSHQVTQMGQEVILRCVPISNHLYFYWYRQILGQKVEFLVSFYNNEISEKSEIFDDQFSVERPDGSNFTLKIRSTKLEDSAMYFCASSDELAGSEQFFGPGTRLTVL.

This clone came up a few times. The genes are TRBV9 and TRBJ2-3; the match to TRBD2 covers 8 bases. Germline-derived CDR1 and CDR2 are SGDLS and YYNGEE. The CDR3 length is 15 residues. With 2 bases clipped from V and 7 bases from J, the junction kept 9 bases outside the gene matches. The CDR3 DNA sequence: TGTGCCAGCAGCGTGTCCGGGACTAGACAACATACGCAGTATTTT. This sequence encodes CASSVSGTRQHTQYF.

This chain connects TRBV6-1 to TRBJ1-1, with 8 bases fitting TRBD1. CDR3 length equals 15 residues. Germline V gives CDR1 MNHNS, CDR2 SASEGT. Germline trimming cut 3 bases from V and 0 bases from J; bases unmatched to any gene: 3. The CDR3 coding sequence is TGTGCCAGCAGTGACCTGGGACAGGTGAACACTGAAGCTTTCTTT. Protein product: CASSDLGQVNTEAFF.

In DNA form, the CDR3 reads TGTGCCAGCAGTTCAAACGCAGGCTACGAGCAGTACTTC. It yields the protein CASSSNAGYEQYF. The genes are TRBV27 and TRBJ2-7, with unresolved D. The CDR3 spans 13 residues. Germline V gives CDR1 MNHEY, CDR2 SMNVEV (reference sequence). V was pared by 4 bases and J by 3 bases, with 10 bases between.

This clone was recorded only once. V usage is TRBV9 and J usage is TRBJ2-1; TRBD2 is a possible D gene (5 bases). This CDR3 has 16 amino acids. V lost 0 bases and J lost 3, with 13 bases in between. Germline V gives CDR1 SGDLS, CDR2 YYNGEE. DNA for the CDR3: TGTGCCAGCAGCGTAGAGACTGGCACTAGCTACAATGAGCAGTTCTTC. Translating it yields CASSVETGTSYNEQFF.

The gene calls are TRBV6-5 and TRBJ1-2; D is possibly TRBD1 (6 bases). The germline CDR1 and CDR2 sequences are MNHEY and SVGAGI. V lost 2 bases and J lost 7, with 14 bases in between. The CDR3 is 14 residues long. Here the CDR3 reads CASSYLGGGGGYTF. In DNA form, the CDR3 reads TGTGCCAGCAGTTACCTGGGGGGCGGCGGTGGCTACACCTTC.

The chain couples TRBV5-5 to TRBJ2-2; 9 nucleotides line up with TRBD2. The V segment lost 4 bases and the J segment 1 base; nucleotides outside the gene matches: 2. Germline assignment: CDR1 SGHKS and CDR2 YYEKEE (reference sequence). This CDR3 has 15 residues. The CDR3 protein is CASSPTSGNTGELFF. The CDR3 DNA sequence: TGTGCCAGCAGCCCGACTAGCGGGAACACCGGGGAGCTGTTTTTT.

The chain carries TRBV7-9 and TRBJ2-3, with no clear D. Trimming pared 2 bases from V and 4 bases from J, leaving 13 bases between. CDR1 is SEHNR, CDR2 FQNEAQ, per germline (reference sequence). The CDR3 is made up of 15 amino acids. As DNA, the CDR3 is TGTGCCAGCAGCTTACCGTCTTTAGACGCAGATACGCAGTATTTT. Amino acid sequence: CASSLPSLDADTQYF.

This chain uses TRBV7-8 with TRBJ2-5; D ambiguous. Germline V CDR1 and CDR2: SGHVS, FQNEAQ. The V end lost 0 bases, the J end lost 3 bases, and 8 bases lay between the germline ends. The CDR3 runs to 14 residues. The CDR3, as DNA: TGTGCCAGCAGCTTAGCGGGTAGGGAAGAGACCCAGTACTTC. Amino acids: CASSLAGREETQYF.

V and J are TRBV18 and TRBJ2-1; D is possibly TRBD2 (6 bases). This CDR3 comprises 17 residues. The germline V and J ends were trimmed by 3 bases and 9 bases, with 24 bases remaining between them. CDR1 is KGHSH, CDR2 LQKENI, per germline. This CDR3 reads CASSPTAGTVTSGEQFF. The CDR3 coding sequence is TGTGCCAGCTCACCCACCGCCGGGACTGTCACTTCTGGTGAGCAGTTCTTC. Supplemented by reference TRBV18 and TRBJ2-1, the full variable domain reads NAGVMQNPRHLVRRRGQEARLRCSPMKGHSHVYWYRQLPEEGLKFMVYLQKENIIDESGMPKERFSAEFPKEGPSILRIQQVVRGDSAAYFCASSPTAGTVTSGEQFFGPGTRLTVL.

The rearrangement links TRBV7-8 to TRBJ2-2, with TRBD2 identical over 13 bases. Germline V gives CDR1 SGHVS, CDR2 FQNEAQ. The CDR3 loop spans 15 amino acids. With 4 bases clipped from V and 8 bases from J, the junction kept 4 bases outside the gene matches. This CDR3 reads CASSSGTSGMGELFF. The CDR3 region has the DNA TGTGCCAGCAGCTCCGGGACTAGCGGGATGGGGGAGCTGTTTTTT.

The chain is built from TRBV4-1 and TRBJ1-2; TRBD1 is a possible D gene (5 bases). Between the trimmed V and J ends, which lost 0 bases and 4 bases, there was a span of 15 bases. Germline V gene sequence: CDR1 MGHRA, CDR2 YSYEKL. The CDR3 totals 16 residues. The CDR3 DNA sequence: TGCGCCAGCAGCCAAGAGACAGATCGTCCACTCTATGGCTACACCTTC. Its protein product is CASSQETDRPLYGYTF.

The chain has TRBV6-4 and TRBJ2-3; TRBD2 matches at 9 bases. The CDR3 runs to 19 residues. After removal of 6 bases from V and 2 bases from J, the junction contained 18 bases not matched to a gene. CDR1 and CDR2 (germline): MRHNA, SNTAGT. CDR3 sequence (DNA): TGTGCCAGCAGCAAGACCAGGGGACAGCGGGGGGATTACACAGATACGCAGTATTTT. Protein sequence: CASSKTRGQRGDYTDTQYF.

The rearrangement uses TRBV25-1 and TRBJ2-3; D gene uncertain. This CDR3 is built from 13 residues. Trimming removed 5 bases from V and 2 bases from J, with 8 bases in between. CDR1 MGHDK and CDR2 SYGVNS come from the germline V gene. The DNA of the CDR3 is TGTGCCAGCAGTAAGGCGGCCACAGATACGCAGTATTTT. It codes for CASSKAATDTQYF.

The rearrangement uses TRBV7-2 and TRBJ2-7; 9 nucleotides line up with TRBD2. Germline V gene sequence: CDR1 SGHTA, CDR2 FQGNSA. The length of the CDR3 is 15 residues. Losses at the gene ends were 5 bases for V and 3 bases for J; bases not matched to a gene: 8. The CDR3 region has the DNA TGTGCCAGCAGCCCCCCGGGGCGGGAGGGCTACGAGCAGTACTTC. The encoded protein is CASSPPGREGYEQYF.

This clone was seen just once. The chain links TRBV7-9 to TRBJ1-1; no firm D call. CDR3 length: 11 amino acids. V was clipped by 6 bases and J by 10 bases, with 12 bases between them. Germline-derived CDR1 and CDR2 are SEHNR and FQNEAQ (reference sequence). This CDR3 is CASSSPSGAFF. DNA of the CDR3: TGTGCCAGCAGTTCTCCAAGTGGAGCTTTCTTT.

The chain is built from TRBV9 and TRBJ2-3, with TRBD2 matching over 10 bases. CDR3 length: 16 amino acids. Germline V gene sequence: CDR1 SGDLS, CDR2 YYNGEE. Trimming took 0 bases from V and 5 from J; bases not matched to a gene: 6. Here the CDR3 DNA reads TGTGCCAGCAGCGTAGACAGCGGGAGGGCCAGAGATACGCAGTATTTT. Its translation is CASSVDSGRARDTQYF.

The V gene is TRBV7-2, the J gene TRBJ1-2, with TRBD1 matching over 10 bases. The V segment lost 4 bases and the J segment 6 bases; nucleotides outside the gene matches: 8. Germline V CDR1 and CDR2: SGHTA, FQGNSA. The CDR3 sequence is 15 residues long. CDR3 protein: CASSYPSTGGDGYTF. The CDR3 DNA is TGTGCCAGCAGCTACCCATCGACAGGGGGCGATGGCTACACCTTC.

The rearrangement links TRBV7-2 to TRBJ1-1; D unclear. The CDR3 totals 13 residues. The ends were cut back, 5 bases at V and 1 base at J, with 8 bases in the middle. The germline gives CDR1 SGHTA, CDR2 FQGNSA. CDR3 DNA: TGTGCCAGCAGCCTAGGGAGGAACACTGAAGCTTTCTTT. Amino acids: CASSLGRNTEAFF.

This chain links TRBV21-1 with TRBJ2-7; the table names TRBD1, a call not compared with the DNA. TRBV21-1 is a pseudogene locus. There are 15 residues in the CDR3. CDR3 coding DNA: TGTGCCAGCAGCAAATGGGCAGGGGATACCTACGAGCAGTACTTC. Translation gives CASSKWAGDTYEQYF.

V gene TRBV6-4 combines with J gene TRBJ1-6, with unresolved D. Trimming pared 8 bases from V and 15 bases from J, leaving 8 bases between. The CDR3 runs 9 residues. Germline V lookup: CDR1 MRHNA, CDR2 SNTAGT. In nucleotides, the CDR3 is TGTGCCAGCGGGGATATCCTCCACTTT. This codes for CASGDILHF.

This rearrangement joins TRBV11-2 to TRBJ2-1; no firm D call. The ends were cut back, 5 bases at V and 0 bases at J, with 14 bases in the middle. The CDR3 consists of 16 residues. Per germline, CDR1 SGHAT and CDR2 FQNNGV. The CDR3 DNA follows: TGTGCCAGCAGCCTCGAAGGTTTGAGCTCCTACAATGAGCAGTTCTTC. This codes for CASSLEGLSSYNEQFF.

CDR3 in DNA: TGCGCCAGCAGCCGGAACAGGCAAGAGACCCAGTACTTC. Translation gives CASSRNRQETQYF. The chain uses TRBV4-3 and TRBJ2-5; possible D gene TRBD1, 5 bases. Between the trimmed V and J ends, which lost 4 bases and 2 bases, there was a span of 8 bases. Germline V CDR1 and CDR2: LGHNA, YSLEER. CDR3 length: 13 residues.

A single count supports this clone. The chain couples TRBV6-1 to TRBJ1-3; D is unresolved. Germline V gene data show CDR1 as MNHNS and CDR2 as SASEGT. This CDR3 has 14 residues. V lost 7 bases, J lost 1 base, and 11 bases lay in between. The CDR3 region is CASTPIGSGNTIYF. The CDR3 nucleotides read TGTGCCAGCACCCCAATAGGGTCTGGAAACACCATATATTTT.

The chain recombines TRBV7-2 with TRBJ1-5; D gene uncertain. CDR3 length: 13 amino acids. Germline CDR1 SGHTA, CDR2 FQGNSA. Between the trimmed V and J ends, which lost 2 bases and 5 bases, there was a span of 7 bases. The CDR3 DNA sequence: TGTGCCAGCAGCTTAAGCCGAGATCAGCCCCAGCATTTT. Encoded protein: CASSLSRDQPQHF.

The chain combines TRBV13 with TRBJ2-5; 7 bases are a match to TRBD1. The J segment lost 8 bases and the V segment lost 0 bases, leaving 12 bases of the junction unmatched. The CDR3 sequence is 16 residues long. Germline V lookup: CDR1 PRHDT, CDR2 FYEKMQ (reference sequence). In DNA form, the CDR3 reads TGTGCCAGCAGCTTAGGCCGAAGGGGGCCAAAGTCTACCCAGTACTTC. This encodes CASSLGRRGPKSTQYF.

This clone was detected a few times. The chain employs TRBV14 and TRBJ1-1, with a tentative D call TRBD1 (6 bases). The germline V gene has CDR1 SGHDN and CDR2 FVKESK. V was trimmed by 1 base and J by 7 bases, leaving 16 bases between them. This CDR3 is built from 15 residues. The CDR3, as DNA: TGTGCCAGCAGCCAAGCGTTAGACAGGAGGATTGAAGCTTTCTTT. Its protein product is CASSQALDRRIEAFF.

The chain carries TRBV18 and TRBJ1-1, with D unresolved. CDR1 is KGHSH and CDR2 is LQKENI in the germline V gene. Trimming removed 3 bases at V and 2 bases at J, with 10 bases between. The CDR3 spans 14 residues. CDR3 sequence: CASSPAQRNTEAFF. CDR3 nucleotide sequence: TGTGCCAGCTCACCCGCCCAGAGAAACACTGAAGCTTTCTTT.

The genes are TRBV30 and TRBJ2-7; 7 bases line up with TRBD2. Germline V gene lookup returns CDR1 GTSNPN and CDR2 SVGIG (reference sequence). The CDR3 is made up of 12 amino acids. V gave up 5 bases and J gave up 3 bases; unmatched junction bases: 4. CDR3 in DNA: TGTGCCTGGGGGGAGGGGTTCTACGAGCAGTACTTC. This codes for CAWGEGFYEQYF. The full variable domain, completed using reference TRBV30 and TRBJ2-7, is SQTIHQWPATLVQPVGSPLSLECTVEGTSNPNLYWYRQAAGRGLQLLFYSVGIGQISSEVPQNLSASRPQDRQFILSSKKLLLSDSGFYLCAWGEGFYEQYFGPGTRLTVT.

The V and J genes are TRBV14 and TRBJ2-5; either TRBD1 or TRBD2 may supply D (5 bases each). The CDR3 is 19 amino acids. Germline lookup yields CDR1 SGHDN and CDR2 FVKESK. The germline V and J ends were trimmed by 3 bases and 1 base, with 24 bases remaining between them. The CDR3 bases are TGTGCCAGCAGCCAGGGACGGACGAGGTTGATTATGGGCCAAGAGACCCAGTACTTC. It translates to CASSQGRTRLIMGQETQYF.

The chain carries TRBV11-2 and TRBJ2-2; 9 nucleotides line up with TRBD1. The germline gives CDR1 SGHAT, CDR2 FQNNGV. The CDR3 loop spans 16 amino acids. The junction had 14 bases not matched to a gene; V was cut back by 7 bases and J by 8 bases. CDR3 protein: CASNPTGTGQSGELFF. The DNA of the CDR3 is TGTGCCAGCAACCCTACCGGGACAGGGCAATCTGGGGAGCTGTTTTTT.